This TCR beta chain was retrieved from a study of cytomegalovirus exposure and HLA in healthy donors. Study results and limitations: A few CMV-associated chains proved CMV antigen-specific in vitro. The tendency of first-cohort TCR clusters to co-occur in the 110 or so validation repertoires emerged from a later analysis. Published work reported that the classifier diagnosed cytomegalovirus status with high specificity and sensitivity. The authors enumerated over 150 TCR beta chains as linked to cytomegalovirus.

As to this clone: Its antigen is unidentified.

The data were produced by immunoSEQ multiplex PCR, yet TCRdb's version contains in-frame clones alone and is incomplete. The table has a few hundred thousand clones, 70% to 90% seen once. The CDR3 spans 16 residues. The V and J ends lost 5 bases and 0 bases, in that order; junction bases with no gene match: 6. CDR1 and CDR2 from the germline V gene are MNHEY and SMNVEV (reference sequence). The sequenced material came from PBMCs. The sequence derives from a man aged 25-45 years in good health and CMV-seronegative. This chain uses TRBV27 with TRBJ1-5; 8 nucleotides match TRBD1. DNA of the CDR3: TGTGCCAGCAGTATTGACAGGGGTAATAGCAATCAGCCCCAGCATTTT. Translation gives CASSIDRGNSNQPQHF.